These 17 T cell receptor beta chains originate from one sample sequenced in a study of blood T cell repertoires in COVID-19. The data were produced by immunoSEQ multiplex PCR, yet TCRdb's version contains in-frame clones alone and is incomplete. This table holds about 170,000 clones, about 79% found once. The sample comprised PBMCs or T cells enriched from blood (not recorded which). The receptor source for this set is a man in his fifties or sixties who had recovered from COVID-19.

Comment on this clone: A junction boundary mismatches the germline segment, possibly from a read error. The chain uses TRBV27 and TRBJ1-6; the D gene is possibly TRBD1 (5 bases). The CDR3 runs to 14 residues. Germline V gene sequence: CDR1 MNHEY, CDR2 SMNVEV (reference sequence). The CDR3 bases are TGTGCCAGCAGTTTAAAGGACATTAATTCACCCCCCCACTTT. It is translated as CASSLKDINSPPHF.

The chain couples TRBV4-1 to TRBJ1-5, with D uncertain. V was shortened by 1 base and J by 3 bases, with 19 bases between the two germline ends. This CDR3 region has 18 residues. The germline CDR1 and CDR2 sequences are MGHRA and YSYEKL. The CDR3 DNA is TGCGCCAGCAGCCAAGGGAAGGCAGGAATCCTAAACAATCAGCCCCAGCATTTT. This translates into CASSQGKAGILNNQPQHF.

The chain carries TRBV19 and TRBJ1-5; D is unclear. With 4 bases removed from V and 1 base from J, the gap between germline ends came to 17 bases. The CDR3 is 17 residues long. Per the germline V gene, CDR1 is LNHDA and CDR2 is SQIVND (reference sequence). In DNA form, the CDR3 reads TGTGCCAGTAGTAATGGGGTGCGACCGGGGAGCAATCAGCCCCAGCATTTT. Translation: CASSNGVRPGSNQPQHF.

The CDR3: CAIRHQSNQPQHF. Here the CDR3 DNA reads TGTGCCATCAGGCACCAGAGCAATCAGCCCCAGCATTTT. The chain recombines TRBV10-3 with TRBJ1-5; D not resolved. This CDR3 region has 13 residues. From germline, CDR1 is ENHRY and CDR2 SYGVKD. V was cut by 6 bases and J by 1 base, with 7 bases left in between.

A single count supports this clone. The chain couples TRBV3-1 (or the pseudogene TRBV3-2) to TRBJ1-2, with 9 nucleotides matching TRBD1. This CDR3 has 15 residues. CDR1 and CDR2 (germline): LGHDT, YNNKEL (reference sequence). V trimming: 3 bases; J trimming: 7 bases; junction bases outside the gene matches: 9. DNA of the CDR3: TGTGCCAGCAGCCATGTTAGGACAGGGGTGATTGGCTACACCTTC. Amino acid sequence: CASSHVRTGVIGYTF.

The genes are TRBV18 and TRBJ1-1, with D tentatively TRBD1 (5 bases). This CDR3 has 16 residues. Germline-derived CDR1 and CDR2 are KGHSH and LQKENI. Trimming shortened V by 1 base and J by 3 bases, and 15 bases separated the two germline ends. CDR3 bases: TGTGCCAGCTCACCACTGGGGCCCGGCTCCGACACTGAAGCTTTCTTT. This codes for CASSPLGPGSDTEAFF.

This chain joins TRBV7-3 and TRBJ2-1; tentative D call: TRBD2 (5 bases). CDR3 length: 15 residues. The V end lost 5 bases, the J end lost 4 bases, and 15 bases lay between the germline ends. The germline CDR1 and CDR2 sequences are SGHTA and FQGTGA. The CDR3 sequence is CASSPDMDFYNEQFF. The CDR3 DNA is TGTGCCAGCAGCCCCGACATGGACTTTTACAATGAGCAGTTCTTC. The full variable domain, in which reference TRBV7-3 and TRBJ2-1 provide the parts outside the CDR3, is GAGVSQTPSNKVTEKGKYVELRCDPISGHTALYWYRQSLGQGPEFLIYFQGTGAADDSGLPNDRFFAVRPEGSVSTLKIQRTERGDSAVYLCASSPDMDFYNEQFFGPGTRLTVL.

This clone showed up just a few times. The CDR3 here is CASSPYEVRLAGELFF. CDR3 in DNA: TGTGCCAGCTCACCATATGAAGTTCGACTGGCCGGGGAGCTGTTTTTT. This sequence joins TRBV18 and TRBJ2-2; D is undetermined. V was shortened by 2 bases and J by 6 bases, with 16 bases between the two germline ends. This CDR3 contains 16 residues. CDR1 is KGHSH and CDR2 is LQKENI in the germline V gene.

This chain uses TRBV25-1 with TRBJ2-3, with 8 bases lining up with TRBD2. The ends lost 2 bases at V and 2 bases at J; junction bases unmatched: 6. The CDR3 spans 16 residues. Germline V CDR1 and CDR2: MGHDK, SYGVNS. Here the CDR3 reads CASSENSGGVTDTQYF. In DNA, the CDR3 is TGTGCCAGCAGTGAAAACAGCGGGGGAGTCACAGATACGCAGTATTTT.

This sequence joins TRBV7-2 and TRBJ2-2, with a possible D match to TRBD1 (6 bases). With 5 bases removed from V and 7 bases from J, the gap between germline ends came to 23 bases. The germline CDR1 and CDR2 sequences are SGHTA and FQGNSA. The CDR3 loop spans 17 amino acids. The CDR3 reads CASSKEEAGVKIGELFF. CDR3 in DNA: TGTGCCAGCAGCAAAGAGGAGGCAGGGGTAAAGATCGGGGAGCTGTTTTTT.

The rearrangement uses TRBV11-3 and TRBJ2-2; D not certain. The length of the CDR3 is 14 residues. The V gene's germline CDR1 is SGHNT and CDR2 YENEEA. Between the trimmed V and J ends, which lost 4 bases and 4 bases, there was a span of 10 bases. CDR3 DNA sequence: TGTGCCAGCAGCTCCTCCAGGTTCACCGGGGAGCTGTTTTTT. Translation: CASSSSRFTGELFF. The variable domain in full, completed from reference TRBV11-3 and TRBJ2-2, reads EAGVVQSPRYKIIEKKQPVAFWCNPISGHNTLYWYLQNLGQGPELLIRYENEEAVDDSQLPKDRFSAERLKGVDSTLKIQPAELGDSAVYLCASSSSRFTGELFFGEGSRLTVL.

The DNA of the CDR3 is TGTGCCAGCAGGGCCAGGGTAGCGGCAAATCAGCCCCAGCATTTT. It translates to CASRARVAANQPQHF. The chain has TRBV6-5 and TRBJ1-5; D is perhaps TRBD1 (5 bases). The V and J ends lost 6 bases and 4 bases respectively, with 16 bases between them. The CDR3 is 15 amino acids. CDR1 and CDR2 from the germline V gene are MNHEY and SVGAGI.

V and J are TRBV7-9 and TRBJ1-1; TRBD1 might be the D (6 bases). Germline lookup yields CDR1 SEHNR and CDR2 FQNEAQ (reference sequence). V lost 6 bases, J lost 0 bases, and 20 bases lay in between. The CDR3 totals 17 residues. CDR3: CASRPPGGPPMNTEAFF. In nucleotides, the CDR3 is TGTGCCAGCAGGCCTCCGGGGGGCCCTCCTATGAACACTGAAGCTTTCTTT.

The rearrangement joins TRBV6-5 to TRBJ1-3; D unresolved. Germline V lookup: CDR1 MNHEY, CDR2 SVGAGI. V lost 2 bases, J lost 0 bases, and 11 bases lay in between. This CDR3 has 16 residues. CDR3 sequence (DNA): TGTGCCAGCAGTTACCGGCGGGTGGCCTCTGGAAACACCATATATTTT. Amino acid sequence: CASSYRRVASGNTIYF.

The genes are TRBV24-1 and TRBJ1-1, with no clear D. V lost 4 bases and J lost 2, with 10 bases in between. The CDR3 contains 14 residues. From germline, CDR1 is KGHDR and CDR2 SFDVKD. The CDR3 sequence: CATSDHGANTEAFF. CDR3 in DNA: TGTGCCACCAGTGACCACGGAGCTAACACTGAAGCTTTCTTT.

For this clone: The sample holds other DNA sequences that translate to the same CDR3. V gene TRBV15 combines with J gene TRBJ2-7; no reliable D call. Trimming took 3 bases from V and 0 from J, leaving 6 bases between them. The CDR3 sequence is 13 residues long. The germline V gene encodes CDR1 LNHNV and CDR2 YYDKDF (reference sequence). CDR3 sequence reads: CATSRGSSYEQYF. Written as DNA, the CDR3 is TGTGCCACCAGCAGGGGCAGCTCCTACGAGCAGTACTTC.

The chain is built from TRBV7-2 and TRBJ1-1, with 7 bases lining up with TRBD1. The CDR3 is 17 amino acids. The J segment lost 1 base and the V segment lost 5 bases, leaving 13 bases of the junction unmatched. Germline V gives CDR1 SGHTA, CDR2 FQGNSA. The CDR3 bases are TGTGCCAGCAGCCTATACCCCGGGACAGCAAGGAACACTGAAGCTTTCTTT. It encodes CASSLYPGTARNTEAFF.